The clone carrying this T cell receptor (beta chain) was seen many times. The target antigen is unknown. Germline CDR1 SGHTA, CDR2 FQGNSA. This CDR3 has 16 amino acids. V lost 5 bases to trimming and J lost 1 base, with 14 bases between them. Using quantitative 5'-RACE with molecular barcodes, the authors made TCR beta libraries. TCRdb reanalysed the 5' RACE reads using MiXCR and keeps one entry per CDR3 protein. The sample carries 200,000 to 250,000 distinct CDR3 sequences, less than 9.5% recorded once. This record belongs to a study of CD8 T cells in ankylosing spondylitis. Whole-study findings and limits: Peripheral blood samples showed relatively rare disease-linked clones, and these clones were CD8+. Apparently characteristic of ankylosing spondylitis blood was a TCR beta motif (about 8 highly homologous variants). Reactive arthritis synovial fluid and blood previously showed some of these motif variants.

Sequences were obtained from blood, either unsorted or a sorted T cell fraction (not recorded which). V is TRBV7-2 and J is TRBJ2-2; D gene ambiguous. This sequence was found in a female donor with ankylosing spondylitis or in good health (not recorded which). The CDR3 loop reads CASSPRGLGNTGELFF. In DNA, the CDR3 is TGTGCCAGCAGCCCCCGCGGCCTAGGGAACACCGGGGAGCTGTTTTTT. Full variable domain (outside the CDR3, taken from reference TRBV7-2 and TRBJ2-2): GAGVSQSPSNKVTEKGKDVELRCDPISGHTALYWYRQSLGQGLEFLIYFQGNSAPDKSGLPSDRFSAERTGGSVSTLTIQRTQQEDSAVYLCASSPRGLGNTGELFFGEGSRLTVL.